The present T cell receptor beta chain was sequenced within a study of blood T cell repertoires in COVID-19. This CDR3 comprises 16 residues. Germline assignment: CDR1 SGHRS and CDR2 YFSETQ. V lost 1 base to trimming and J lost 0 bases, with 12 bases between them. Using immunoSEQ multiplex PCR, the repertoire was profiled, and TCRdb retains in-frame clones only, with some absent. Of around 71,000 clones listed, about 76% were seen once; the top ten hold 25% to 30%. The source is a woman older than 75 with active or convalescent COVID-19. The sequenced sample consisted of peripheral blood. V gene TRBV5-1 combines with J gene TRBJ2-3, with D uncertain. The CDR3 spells CASSLLDTTSTDTQYF. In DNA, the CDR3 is TGCGCCAGCAGCTTGCTGGATACTACTAGCACAGATACGCAGTATTTT.